A selection of T cell receptor beta chains follows, all from one sample in a study of T cells in tuberculosis. Profiling relied on immunoSEQ multiplex PCR, and the TCRdb table lists in-frame clones only, not all of them. The data hold about 22,000 clones, with around 85% observed a single time. Specimen: PBMCs, collected at tuberculosis diagnosis. These receptors all come from an adult with tuberculosis. Both conserved end residues are trimmed from each CDR3. Each record gives: clone size, V gene, CDR3 length, CDR3 protein. Not all rows give a size; the values are once, few, many and, for expanded clones, a class.

-	TRBV28	12	ASSWGQAERGYT
-	TRBV30	14	AWSQRGTGSNQPQH
-	TRBV14	15	ASSPRSPSLSSYEQY
-	TRBV7-2	12	ASSLARGEYGYT
-	TRBV5-6	11	ASSPTGTHGYT
-	TRBV9	15	ASSVEAASLVTDTQY
-	TRBV5-1	15	ASRGLAGGIGQETQY
-	TRBV5-1	13	ASRPLAGGWDTQY
-	TRBV19	9	ATHRVHEQY
-	TRBV19	10	ASSLQGTEAF
-	TRBV27	12	ASSFWRAPYEQY
few	TRBV7-2	14	ASSLNAGRFDYGYT
-	TRBV29-1	10	SVERTGIEAF
-	TRBV15	12	ATSIGGAGNTIY
-	TRBV6-5	12	ATRTSGFTDTQY
once	TRBV5-1	12	ASSLETSYNEQF
-	TRBV4-2	13	ASSQDITTQETQY
-	TRBV30	12	AWSEGQGYETQY
-	TRBV13	13	ASSVDGQGKSPLH
few	TRBV7-2	10	ASSLQKTEAF
few	TRBV4-3	15	ASSQESPDINNSPLH
-	TRBV6-5	13	ASSWGLAGSYEQY
-	TRBV7-9	15	ASSLGTSGKYQETQY
-	TRBV7-2	12	ASSQAFRNEKLF
-	TRBV9	11	ASSVAAENEQF